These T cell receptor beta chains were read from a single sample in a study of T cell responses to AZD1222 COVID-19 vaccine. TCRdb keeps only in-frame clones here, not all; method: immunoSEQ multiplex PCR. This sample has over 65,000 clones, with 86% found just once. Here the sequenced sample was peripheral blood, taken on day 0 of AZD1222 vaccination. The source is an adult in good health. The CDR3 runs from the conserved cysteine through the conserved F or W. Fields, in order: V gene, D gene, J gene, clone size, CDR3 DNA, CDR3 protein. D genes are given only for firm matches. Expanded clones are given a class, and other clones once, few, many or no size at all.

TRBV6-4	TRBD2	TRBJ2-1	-	TGTGCCAGCAGTGCCTCCCCTCCTAGCGGGAGGAGAAATGAGCAGTTCTTC	CASSASPPSGRRNEQFF
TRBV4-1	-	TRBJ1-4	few	TGCGCCAGCAGCCAAGATGGAGGGGATGGGAAACTGTTTTTT	CASSQDGGDGKLFF
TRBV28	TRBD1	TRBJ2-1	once	TGTGCCAGCAATGACCCCGGGACAGGGCACAATGAGCAGTTCTTC	CASNDPGTGHNEQFF
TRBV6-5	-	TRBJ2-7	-	TGTGCCAGCAAGGCTAGCCCCTACGAGCAGTACTTC	CASKASPYEQYF
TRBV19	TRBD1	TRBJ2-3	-	TGTGCCAGTAGTATCCCTCTCACAGGGGGCCGGTGGAGTGATACGCAGTATTTT	CASSIPLTGGRWSDTQYF
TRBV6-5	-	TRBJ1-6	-	TGTGCCAGCAGTACGGACGGTTCTGCTGCACCCCTCCACTTT	CASSTDGSAAPLHF
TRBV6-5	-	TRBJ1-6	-	TGTGCCAGCAGTTCCGGGACTGCTTATAATTCACCCCTCCACTTT	CASSSGTAYNSPLHF
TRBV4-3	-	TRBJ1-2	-	TGCGCCAGCAGCCAAAGCCCAGGGCATGGCTACACCTTC	CASSQSPGHGYTF
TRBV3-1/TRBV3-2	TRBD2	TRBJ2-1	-	TGTGCCAGCAGCGTACTAGCGGACGAGCAGTTCTTC	CASSVLADEQFF
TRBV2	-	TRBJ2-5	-	TGTGCCAGCGTTCGGGGGCCCCAAGAGACCCAGTACTTC	CASVRGPQETQYF
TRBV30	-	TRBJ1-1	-	TGTGCCTGGACCAAACAGGGAGGGTGGAACACTGAAGCTTTCTTT	CAWTKQGGWNTEAFF
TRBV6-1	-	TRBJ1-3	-	TGTGCCAGCAGTGAACAGGGATCCGGAAACACCATATATTTT	CASSEQGSGNTIYF
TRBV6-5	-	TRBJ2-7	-	TGTGCCAGCGAGGGACACTCCTACGAGCAGTACTTC	CASEGHSYEQYF
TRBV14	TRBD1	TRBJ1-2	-	TGTGCCAGCAGCCAGCAACAGGGGAGTGGCTACACCTTC	CASSQQQGSGYTF
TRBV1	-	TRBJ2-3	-	TGCACCAGCAGCCCCGGGACTAGCGGGAGAAGGACAGATACGCAGTATTTT	CTSSPGTSGRRTDTQYF
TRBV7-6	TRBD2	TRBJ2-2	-	TGTGCCAGCAGCTTGCCCTACTCTAGCGGGAACACCGGGGAGCTGTTTTTT	CASSLPYSSGNTGELFF
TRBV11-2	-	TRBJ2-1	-	TGTGCCAGCAGCTTTCTCTGGGACGCCACCACTATGAGTGAGCAGTTCTTC	CASSFLWDATTMSEQFF
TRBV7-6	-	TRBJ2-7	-	TGTGCCAGCAGCCCCGGACTATCCTACGAGCAGTACTTC	CASSPGLSYEQYF
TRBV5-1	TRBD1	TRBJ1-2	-	TGCGCCAGCAGCGTGACAGGGATTAACTATGGCTACACCTTC	CASSVTGINYGYTF
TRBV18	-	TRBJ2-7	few	TGTGCCAGCTCTCAAACCCAGGGAGCCGAGCAGTACTTC	CASSQTQGAEQYF
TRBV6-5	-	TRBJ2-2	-	TGTGCCAGCAGACCTACAGGGATCTGGGAGCTGTTTTTT	CASRPTGIWELFF
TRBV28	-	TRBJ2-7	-	TGTGCCAGCAGTGCCCCTCCCCGTTCAAACCCCTACGAGCAGTACTTC	CASSAPPRSNPYEQYF
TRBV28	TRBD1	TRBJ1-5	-	TGTGCCAGCATGGACAGGACGTTCTATAGCAATCAGCCCCAGCATTTT	CASMDRTFYSNQPQHF
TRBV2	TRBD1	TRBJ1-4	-	TGTGCCAGCAGCCCTGACAGGGGGCGGAATGAAAAACTGTTTTTT	CASSPDRGRNEKLFF
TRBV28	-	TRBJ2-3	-	TGTGCCAGCAGTTTATCTGGAAGCACAGATACGCAGTATTTT	CASSLSGSTDTQYF
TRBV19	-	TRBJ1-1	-	TGTGCCAGTAGTATCGTTGGGGGGGGAAACACTGAAGCTTTCTTT	CASSIVGGGNTEAFF
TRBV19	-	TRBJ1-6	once	TGTGCCAGTAGGGAGGAGGAGTCTTCACCCCTCCACTTT	CASREEESSPLHF
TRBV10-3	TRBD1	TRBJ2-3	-	TGTGCCATCAGTGAACAGGGGCCGGGAGATACGCAGTATTTT	CAISEQGPGDTQYF
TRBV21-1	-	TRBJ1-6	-	TGTGCCAGCAGCAAAGGGGGGCAGGGCAAACCACCCCTCCACTTT	CASSKGGQGKPPLHF
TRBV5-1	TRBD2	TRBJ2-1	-	TGCGCCAGCAGTTCACTAGCGGGGGGGAGCTCCTACAATGAGCAGTTCTTC	CASSSLAGGSSYNEQFF
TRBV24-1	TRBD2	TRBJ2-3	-	TGTGCCACCAGTGAGGGAGCGGGATTACAGAGCACAGATACGCAGTATTTT	CATSEGAGLQSTDTQYF
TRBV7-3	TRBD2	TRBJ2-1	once	TGTGCCAGCAGCCCCAGGTCGGGGGGGACCTACAATGAGCAGTTCTTC	CASSPRSGGTYNEQFF
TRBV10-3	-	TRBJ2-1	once	TGTGCCATCGGTACCTACAATGAGCAGTTCTTC	CAIGTYNEQFF
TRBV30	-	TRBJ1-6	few	TGTGCCTGGAGTGCAGGGTATAATTCACCCCTCCACTTT	CAWSAGYNSPLHF
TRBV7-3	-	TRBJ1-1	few	TGTGCCAGCAGCCTGCCGCCGAACACTGAAGCTTTCTTT	CASSLPPNTEAFF
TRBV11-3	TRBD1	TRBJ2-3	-	TGTGCCAGCAGCCTGCGGGGACAGGGGGAGGGTACGCAGTATTTT	CASSLRGQGEGTQYF
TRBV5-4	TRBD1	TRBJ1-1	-	TGTGCCAGCAGCTTCCGGGACAGGGGAGGTGAAGCTTTCTTT	CASSFRDRGGEAFF